What follows describes a single TCR beta chain. Its cognate antigen has yet to be identified. Qualities for individual bases were not recorded, and no much larger clone is one base off. Other DNA sequences in this specimen translate into the identical CDR3. The library was built by means of the immunoSEQ multiplex PCR assay. As stored in TCRdb, this immuneACCESS dataset retains in-frame rearrangements with V and J assigned. A fraction of the clones does not appear; measured against another copy, unresolved V genes explain less than half of the discrepancy, and the remainder lacks a known reason. The sample table lists roughly 69,000 clones, 83% of them with a count of one. In total, the top ten clones hold about 15% of the sample. The data were obtained in a study of control samples from healthy donors and cancer patients (dated by TCRdb to 2020 to 2022). Looking up the germline V gene yields CDR1 MDHEN and CDR2 SYDVKM. V and J are truncated by 6 bases and 0 bases respectively, leaving an intervening sequence of 7 bases. Its CDR3 holds 13 amino acids, cysteine through phenylalanine. The read is trimmed to its CDR3 DNA, 39 bases read in frame from base 1.

The specimen was blood. The receptor chain draws on TRBV28 and TRBJ2-3; the D gene is perhaps TRBD1 or TRBD2, as each covers 5 bases. This clonotype was sampled from a man aged 55 to 70 in good health. The DNA sequence is given as TGTGCCAGCAGGGGGGTTAGCACAGATACGCAGTATTTT. This encodes CASRGVSTDTQYF.